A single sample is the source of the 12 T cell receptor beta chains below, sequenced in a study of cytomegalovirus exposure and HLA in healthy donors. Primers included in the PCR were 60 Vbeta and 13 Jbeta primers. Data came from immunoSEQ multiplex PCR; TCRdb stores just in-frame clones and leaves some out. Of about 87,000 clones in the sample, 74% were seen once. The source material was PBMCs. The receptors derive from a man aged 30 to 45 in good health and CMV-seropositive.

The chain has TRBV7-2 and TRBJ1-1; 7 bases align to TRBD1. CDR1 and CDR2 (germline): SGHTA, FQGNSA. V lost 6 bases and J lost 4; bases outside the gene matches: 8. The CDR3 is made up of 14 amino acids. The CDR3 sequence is CASRQGTAGTEAFF. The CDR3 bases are TGTGCCAGCAGGCAGGGGACAGCCGGCACTGAAGCTTTCTTT.

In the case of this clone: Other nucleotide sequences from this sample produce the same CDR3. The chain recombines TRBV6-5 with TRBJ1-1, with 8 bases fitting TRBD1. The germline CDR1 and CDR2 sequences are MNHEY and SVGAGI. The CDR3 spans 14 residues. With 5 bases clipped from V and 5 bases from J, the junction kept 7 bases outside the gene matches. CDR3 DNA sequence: TGTGCCAGCAGTACGGACAGGGAAGGAACTGAAGCTTTCTTT. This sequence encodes CASSTDREGTEAFF.

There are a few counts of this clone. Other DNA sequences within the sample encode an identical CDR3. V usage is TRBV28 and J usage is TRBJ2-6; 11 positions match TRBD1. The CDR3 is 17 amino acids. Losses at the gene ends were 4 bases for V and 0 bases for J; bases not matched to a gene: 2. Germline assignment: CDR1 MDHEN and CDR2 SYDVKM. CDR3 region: CASSSGTGGSGANVLTF. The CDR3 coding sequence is TGTGCCAGCAGTTCCGGGACAGGGGGCTCTGGGGCCAACGTCCTGACTTTC.

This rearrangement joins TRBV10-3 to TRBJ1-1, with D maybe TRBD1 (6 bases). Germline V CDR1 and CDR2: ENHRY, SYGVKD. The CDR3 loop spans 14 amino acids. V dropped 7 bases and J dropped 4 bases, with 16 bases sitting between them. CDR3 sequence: CAIMGDIIGTEAFF. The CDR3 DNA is TGTGCCATCATGGGGGACATAATTGGCACTGAAGCTTTCTTT.

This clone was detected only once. The CDR3 sequence is CSVPGTGDPYEQYF. The CDR3 DNA is TGCAGCGTCCCCGGGACAGGGGACCCCTACGAGCAGTACTTC. The chain joins TRBV29-1 to TRBJ2-7, with 10 positions matching TRBD1. V shed 6 bases, J shed 2 bases, and the junction held 7 bases outside the gene matches. The CDR3 sequence is 14 residues long. Germline CDR1 and CDR2: SQVTM and ANQGSEA.

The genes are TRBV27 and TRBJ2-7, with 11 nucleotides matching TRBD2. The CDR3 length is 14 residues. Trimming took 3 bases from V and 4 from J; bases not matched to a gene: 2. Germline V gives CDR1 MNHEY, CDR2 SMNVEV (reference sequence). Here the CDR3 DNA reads TGTGCCAGCAGTTTTACTAGCGGGAGTTACGAGCAGTACTTC. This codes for CASSFTSGSYEQYF.

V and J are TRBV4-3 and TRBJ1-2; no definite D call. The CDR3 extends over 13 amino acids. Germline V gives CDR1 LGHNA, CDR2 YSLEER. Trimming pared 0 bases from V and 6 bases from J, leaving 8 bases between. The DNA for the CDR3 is TGCGCCAGCAGCCAAGAGAGGGAGGATGGCTACACCTTC. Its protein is CASSQEREDGYTF.

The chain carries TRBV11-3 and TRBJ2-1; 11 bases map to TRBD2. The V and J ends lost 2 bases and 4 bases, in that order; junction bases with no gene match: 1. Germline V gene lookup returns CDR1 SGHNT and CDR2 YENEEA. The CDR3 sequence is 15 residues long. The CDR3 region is CASSLLAGGYNEQFF. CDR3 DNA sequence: TGTGCCAGCAGCTTACTAGCGGGGGGATACAATGAGCAGTTCTTC.

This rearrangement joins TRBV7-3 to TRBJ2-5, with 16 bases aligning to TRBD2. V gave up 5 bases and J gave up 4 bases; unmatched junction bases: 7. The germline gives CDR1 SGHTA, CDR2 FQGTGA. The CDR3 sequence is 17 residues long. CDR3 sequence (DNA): TGTGCCAGCAGCCCGGGACTAGCGGGAGGGCCGGGAGAGACCCAGTACTTC. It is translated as CASSPGLAGGPGETQYF. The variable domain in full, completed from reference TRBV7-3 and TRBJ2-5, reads GAGVSQTPSNKVTEKGKYVELRCDPISGHTALYWYRQSLGQGPEFLIYFQGTGAADDSGLPNDRFFAVRPEGSVSTLKIQRTERGDSAVYLCASSPGLAGGPGETQYFGPGTRLLVL.

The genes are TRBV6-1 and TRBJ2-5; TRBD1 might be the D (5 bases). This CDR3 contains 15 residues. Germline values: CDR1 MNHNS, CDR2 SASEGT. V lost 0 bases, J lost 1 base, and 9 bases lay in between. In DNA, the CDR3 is TGTGCCAGCAGTGAAGCCCGGCAGGGCCAAGAGACCCAGTACTTC. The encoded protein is CASSEARQGQETQYF.

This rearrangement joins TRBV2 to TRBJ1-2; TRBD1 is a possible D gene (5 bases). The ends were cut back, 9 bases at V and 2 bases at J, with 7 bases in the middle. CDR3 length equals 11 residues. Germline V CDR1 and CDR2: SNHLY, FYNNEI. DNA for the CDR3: TGTGCCAGGGGGGGAAACTATGGCTACACCTTC. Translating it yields CARGGNYGYTF.

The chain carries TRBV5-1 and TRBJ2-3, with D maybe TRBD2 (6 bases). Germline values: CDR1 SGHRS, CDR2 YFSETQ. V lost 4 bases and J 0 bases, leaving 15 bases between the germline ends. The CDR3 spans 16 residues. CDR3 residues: CASSPGGGPSTDTQYF. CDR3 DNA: TGCGCCAGCAGCCCCGGGGGTGGTCCTAGCACAGATACGCAGTATTTT.